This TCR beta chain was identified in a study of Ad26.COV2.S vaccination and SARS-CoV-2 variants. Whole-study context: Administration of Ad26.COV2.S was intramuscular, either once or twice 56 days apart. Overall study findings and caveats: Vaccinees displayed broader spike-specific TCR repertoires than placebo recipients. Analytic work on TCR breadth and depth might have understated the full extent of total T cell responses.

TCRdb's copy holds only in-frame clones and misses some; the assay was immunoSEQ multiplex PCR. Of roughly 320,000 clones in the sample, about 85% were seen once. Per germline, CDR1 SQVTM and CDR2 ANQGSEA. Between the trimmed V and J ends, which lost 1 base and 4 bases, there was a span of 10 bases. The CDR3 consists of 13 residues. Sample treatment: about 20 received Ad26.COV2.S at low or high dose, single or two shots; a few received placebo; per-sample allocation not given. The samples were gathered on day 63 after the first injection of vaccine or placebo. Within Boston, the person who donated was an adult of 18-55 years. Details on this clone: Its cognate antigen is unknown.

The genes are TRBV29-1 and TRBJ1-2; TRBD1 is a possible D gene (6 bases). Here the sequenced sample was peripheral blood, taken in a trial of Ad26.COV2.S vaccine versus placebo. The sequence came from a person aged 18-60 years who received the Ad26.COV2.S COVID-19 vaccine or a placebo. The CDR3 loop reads CSVEVGTLYGYTF. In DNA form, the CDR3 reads TGCAGCGTTGAAGTCGGGACACTCTATGGCTACACCTTC.